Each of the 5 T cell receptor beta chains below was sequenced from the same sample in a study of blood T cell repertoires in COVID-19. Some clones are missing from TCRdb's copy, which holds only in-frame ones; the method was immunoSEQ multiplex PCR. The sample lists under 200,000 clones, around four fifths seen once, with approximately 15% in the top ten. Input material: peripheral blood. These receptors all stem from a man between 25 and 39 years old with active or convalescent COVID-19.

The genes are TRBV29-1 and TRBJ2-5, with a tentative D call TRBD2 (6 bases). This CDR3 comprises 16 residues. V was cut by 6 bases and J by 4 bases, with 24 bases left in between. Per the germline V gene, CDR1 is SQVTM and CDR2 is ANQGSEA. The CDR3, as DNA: TGCAGCGTGAGCCGCGGGGTCCCCGGTCAGGGAGAGACCCAGTACTTC. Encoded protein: CSVSRGVPGQGETQYF.

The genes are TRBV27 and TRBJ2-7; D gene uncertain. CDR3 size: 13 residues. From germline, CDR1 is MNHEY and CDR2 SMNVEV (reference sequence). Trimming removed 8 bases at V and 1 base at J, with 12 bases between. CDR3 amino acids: CASSRHVSYEQYF. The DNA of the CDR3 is TGTGCCAGCTCAAGACACGTGTCCTACGAGCAGTACTTC.

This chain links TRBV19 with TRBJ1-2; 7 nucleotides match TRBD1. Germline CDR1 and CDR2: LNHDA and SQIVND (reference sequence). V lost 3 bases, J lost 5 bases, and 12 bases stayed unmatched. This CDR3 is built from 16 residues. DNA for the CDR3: TGTGCCAGTAGTATGCCCCGGAGACAGGGTGGGTATGGCTACACCTTC. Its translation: CASSMPRRQGGYGYTF.

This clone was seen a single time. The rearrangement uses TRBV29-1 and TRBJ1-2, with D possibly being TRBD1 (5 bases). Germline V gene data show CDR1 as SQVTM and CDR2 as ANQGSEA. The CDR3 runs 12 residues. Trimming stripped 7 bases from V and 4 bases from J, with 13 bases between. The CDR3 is CSARGAFYGYTF. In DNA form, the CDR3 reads TGCAGCGCAAGGGGCGCCTTCTATGGCTACACCTTC.

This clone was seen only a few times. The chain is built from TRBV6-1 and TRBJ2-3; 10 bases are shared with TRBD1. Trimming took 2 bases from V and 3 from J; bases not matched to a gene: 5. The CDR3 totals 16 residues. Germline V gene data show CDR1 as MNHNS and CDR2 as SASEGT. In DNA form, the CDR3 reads TGTGCCAGCAGTGAAACACCGGGACAGGGGACAGATACGCAGTATTTT. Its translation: CASSETPGQGTDTQYF.